Listed here is a single T cell receptor beta chain. Its antigen is undetermined. The data are from a study of CD8+ T cells in alopecia areata. About the research overall: Twice daily, treated patients received 5 to 10 mg of oral tofacitinib.

Sequencing templates came from extracted RNA that was reverse transcribed into cDNA. Libraries were prepared by immunoSEQ multiplex PCR; TCRdb keeps only in-frame clonotypes and omits some of them. The repertoire holds some 180,000 clones, about 47% seen once, with about 9.4% in the top ten. General study results and limits: Compared with normal scalp, lesional scalp had higher clonality and more expanded CD8+ clones. Relative to mice, TCR sharing across patients was less clear, a difference possibly HLA-related.

Noted treatment: oral pan-JAK inhibitor, 5-10 mg twice daily. Both peripheral blood and punch biopsies of lesional scalp skin were obtained from patients who had alopecia areata. V was clipped by 5 bases and J by 10 bases, with 11 bases between them. This CDR3 contains 11 residues. The germline gives CDR1 DFQATT, CDR2 SNEGSKA (reference sequence). J is TRBJ1-4 and V is TRBV20-1; a possible D gene is TRBD1 (5 bases). The sample was CD8+ T cells sorted from blood, taken at roughly week 53, from a patient treated with tofacitinib. The clonotype originates from a human donor with alopecia areata. The DNA of the CDR3 is TGCAGTGCTGGGGACCTTGGAAAACTGTTTTTT. As protein: CSAGDLGKLFF.